The 30 T cell receptor beta chains below come from one sample, sequenced in a study of blood T cells in healthy people across ages. Alongside a J-beta primer mix, a sample-barcoded 5' primer served in a second PCR lasting 7 to 11 cycles. TCRdb itself ran the 5' RACE reads through MiXCR, one entry per CDR3 protein. The sample carries more than 650,000 distinct CDR3 sequences, about 55% recorded once. What was sequenced was blood. These receptors all come from a man older than 75 in good health.

The CDR3: CASSLSGTSGFFSYNEQFF. Here the CDR3 DNA reads TGTGCCAGCTCCTTGTCCGGGACTAGCGGGTTTTTCTCATACAATGAGCAGTTCTTC. The V gene is TRBV12-3 or TRBV12-4, the J gene TRBJ2-1, with TRBD2 matching 12 bases. The junction had 18 bases not matched to a gene; V was cut back by 8 bases and J by 4 bases. The CDR3 loop spans 19 amino acids.

V gene TRBV6-1 combines with J gene TRBJ2-1; D is possibly TRBD2 (6 bases). V shed 7 bases and J shed 8 bases, with 27 bases lying between them. The CDR3 is 17 residues long. The germline gives CDR1 MNHNS, CDR2 SASEGT. DNA of the CDR3: TGTGCCAGCACGTCTTTACTAGCCTCCGTTTTCTCGGATGAGCAGTTCTTC. This gives the protein CASTSLLASVFSDEQFF.

This clonotype was detected only a few times. The genes are TRBV5-1 and TRBJ2-3; 8 bases are shared with TRBD2. CDR1 is SGHRS and CDR2 is YFSETQ in the germline V gene. Trimming cost V 1 base and J 2 bases; bases outside gene matches: 15. The CDR3 sequence is 19 residues long. This chain's CDR3 is CASSLKGLSGTRSTDTQYF. The CDR3 DNA is TGCGCCAGCAGCTTGAAGGGCCTCTCCGGGACTAGGTCCACAGATACGCAGTATTTT. The whole variable domain, remainder taken from reference TRBV5-1 and TRBJ2-3, is KAGVTQTPRYLIKTRGQQVTLSCSPISGHRSVSWYQQTPGQGLQFLFEYFSETQRNKGNFPGRFSGRQFSNSRSEMNVSTLELGDSALYLCASSLKGLSGTRSTDTQYFGPGTRLTVL.

The chain combines TRBV29-1 with TRBJ2-1; 9 bases agree with TRBD2. CDR1 is SQVTM and CDR2 is ANQGSEA in the germline V gene. There are 15 residues in the CDR3. The V and J ends lost 6 bases and 3 bases, in that order; junction bases with no gene match: 9. The CDR3 DNA follows: TGCAGCGTCGGTTTAGCGGGAGTGGACTACAATGAGCAGTTCTTC. This translates into CSVGLAGVDYNEQFF.

This clonotype was detected a few times. J is TRBJ2-5 and V is TRBV7-3; D possibly matches TRBD1 or TRBD2 (5 bases each). V lost 0 bases and J 11 bases, leaving 16 bases between the germline ends. This CDR3 region has 14 residues. Looked up from germline, CDR1 is SGHTA and CDR2 is FQGTGA. The DNA of the CDR3 is TGTGCCAGCAGCTTAACCAGCTCGGTAGGGGAGCAGTACTTC. Its protein product is CASSLTSSVGEQYF.

CDR3 sequence (DNA): TGTGCCAGCAGGGGGGGGGCGACAGATACGCAGTATTTT. Its translation: CASRGGATDTQYF. The V gene is TRBV27, the J gene TRBJ2-3; a possible D gene is TRBD2 (7 bases). The V gene's germline CDR1 is MNHEY and CDR2 SMNVEV (reference sequence). This CDR3 has 13 residues. Between the trimmed V and J ends, which lost 6 bases and 3 bases, there was a span of 10 bases.

The chain carries TRBV20-1 and TRBJ2-7; no clear D. The CDR3 sequence is 14 residues long. Germline V gives CDR1 DFQATT, CDR2 SNEGSKA (reference sequence). V was clipped by 6 bases and J by 0 bases, with 15 bases between them. The CDR3 loop is CSARSSFLSYEQYF. For the CDR3, the DNA is TGCAGTGCCCGATCCAGTTTCCTCTCCTACGAGCAGTACTTC.

V gene TRBV5-1 combines with J gene TRBJ2-7; the D is unclear. Trimming shortened V by 0 bases and J by 1 base, and 17 bases separated the two germline ends. The CDR3 runs 17 residues. Germline CDR1 SGHRS, CDR2 YFSETQ. The CDR3 sequence: CASSLATSRAGSYEQYF. The CDR3 DNA sequence: TGCGCCAGCAGCTTGGCCACGAGCCGAGCAGGATCCTACGAGCAGTACTTC.

V usage is TRBV7-3 and J usage is TRBJ2-1; 8 nucleotides match TRBD2. V shed 5 bases and J 4 bases; nucleotides not matched to a gene: 13. CDR3 length equals 17 residues. Germline values: CDR1 SGHTA, CDR2 FQGTGA. The CDR3 loop reads CASSPSSAGVLYNEQFF. In DNA, the CDR3 is TGTGCCAGCAGCCCTAGCTCAGCGGGAGTCCTTTACAATGAGCAGTTCTTC.

V usage is TRBV28 and J usage is TRBJ2-3; D call uncertain. V was clipped by 3 bases and J by 4 bases, with 11 bases between them. The CDR3 loop spans 14 amino acids. Germline V CDR1 and CDR2: MDHEN, SYDVKM. CDR3 residues: CASSFARGPDTQYF. The CDR3, as DNA: TGTGCCAGCAGTTTCGCCCGCGGCCCAGATACGCAGTATTTT.

The chain uses TRBV28 and TRBJ1-5, with 9 bases matching TRBD1. Germline CDR1 reads MDHEN; CDR2 reads SYDVKM. V lost 6 bases and J lost 5; bases outside the gene matches: 8. The CDR3 totals 15 residues. CDR3 amino acids: CASSSNRGRDQPQHF. Written as DNA, the CDR3 is TGTGCCAGCAGCTCTAACAGGGGGCGCGATCAGCCCCAGCATTTT.

The chain combines TRBV7-2 with TRBJ2-7; a possible D gene is TRBD2 (6 bases). CDR3 size: 16 residues. Germline V gene lookup returns CDR1 SGHTA and CDR2 FQGNSA. Trimming stripped 6 bases from V and 2 bases from J, with 20 bases between. The CDR3 bases are TGTGCCAGCAGTTCACCTACGGTGACGGGAGCCTACGAGCAGTACTTC. Encoded protein: CASSSPTVTGAYEQYF.

The V call is TRBV12-3 or TRBV12-4, the J call TRBJ2-1, with 11 bases lining up with TRBD2. Unmatched junction bases numbered 4, after V lost 6 bases and J lost 3 bases. The CDR3 consists of 15 residues. The CDR3 reads CASRQGTSGYNEQFF. CDR3 sequence (DNA): TGTGCCAGCAGGCAAGGGACTAGCGGCTACAATGAGCAGTTCTTC.

The V gene is TRBV28, the J gene TRBJ1-2, with D possibly matching TRBD1 (5 bases). Between the trimmed V and J ends, which lost 6 bases and 2 bases, there was a span of 13 bases. Germline V lookup: CDR1 MDHEN, CDR2 SYDVKM. The CDR3 has 14 amino acids. The CDR3 region is CASSTGLSNYGYTF. CDR3 nucleotide sequence: TGTGCCAGCAGCACGGGACTCTCGAACTATGGCTACACCTTC.

The chain is built from TRBV12-3 or TRBV12-4 and TRBJ1-1; D gene uncertain. V was pared by 6 bases and J by 5 bases, with 16 bases between. This CDR3 comprises 14 residues. CDR3 DNA: TGTGCCAGCAGCCCGATTGGAGCGGGGACTGAAGCTTTCTTT. This sequence encodes CASSPIGAGTEAFF.

The gene calls are TRBV25-1 and TRBJ2-7, with 12 nucleotides matching TRBD2. This CDR3 is 16 amino acids long. V lost 4 bases and J lost 1; bases outside the gene matches: 5. Germline V gene lookup returns CDR1 MGHDK and CDR2 SYGVNS. The CDR3 spells CASSARTSGKSYEQYF. The DNA of the CDR3 is TGTGCCAGCAGTGCCCGGACTAGCGGGAAGTCCTACGAGCAGTACTTC.

This clonotype was counted between two and nine times. J is TRBJ2-1 and V is TRBV27; TRBD2 agrees at 7 bases. The CDR3 totals 16 residues. Trimming took 6 bases from V and 7 from J; bases not matched to a gene: 15. Germline CDR1 and CDR2: MNHEY and SMNVEV (reference sequence). In DNA form, the CDR3 reads TGTGCCAGCAGCCGCGGGGCGCCAACCGGGGGGAATGAGCAGTTCTTC. Amino acid sequence: CASSRGAPTGGNEQFF.

CDR3 sequence (DNA): TGTGCCAGCAGCATCATGACGGGAAACACCATATATTTT. The encoded protein is CASSIMTGNTIYF. This chain uses TRBV11-2 with TRBJ1-3, with D unresolved. Germline CDR1 SGHAT, CDR2 FQNNGV. The CDR3 extends over 13 amino acids. With 5 bases removed from V and 4 bases from J, the gap between germline ends came to 9 bases.

This clonotype has a handful of counts. The chain carries TRBV12-3 or TRBV12-4 and TRBJ2-7; the D is unclear. The V end was cut by 8 bases, the J end by 2 bases, with 10 bases between. The CDR3 runs 12 residues. The CDR3 DNA sequence: TGTGCCAGCGCACCTCGTACCTACGAGCAGTACTTC. This translates into CASAPRTYEQYF.

CDR3 nucleotides: TGTGCCACCGGGACAACCGGCGGAGAGCAGTTCTTC. It translates to CATGTTGGEQFF. The rearrangement joins TRBV28 to TRBJ2-1, with D perhaps matching TRBD1 (6 bases). The germline V and J ends were trimmed by 10 bases and 10 bases, with 17 bases remaining between them. The CDR3 has 12 amino acids. Germline CDR1 is MDHEN and CDR2 is SYDVKM. Variable domain in full (rest from reference TRBV28 and TRBJ2-1): DVKVTQSSRYLVKRTGEKVFLECVQDMDHENMFWYRQDPGLGLRLIYFSYDVKMKEKGDIPEGYSVSREKKERFSLILESASTNQTSMYLCATGTTGGEQFFGPGTRLTVL.

CDR3 sequence reads: CSARERDPRSYNEQFF. For the CDR3, the DNA is TGCAGTGCTAGAGAAAGGGACCCGAGGTCCTACAATGAGCAGTTCTTC. The chain couples TRBV20-1 to TRBJ2-1; either TRBD1 or TRBD2 may fit D (5 bases each). Between the trimmed V and J ends, which lost 0 bases and 1 base, there was a span of 13 bases. This CDR3 comprises 16 residues. Looked up from germline, CDR1 is DFQATT and CDR2 is SNEGSKA (reference sequence).

The rearrangement joins TRBV6-6 to TRBJ1-5; D may be TRBD1 (6 bases). With 5 bases removed from V and 0 bases from J, the gap between germline ends came to 14 bases. CDR3 length: 16 amino acids. Germline loops: CDR1 MNHNY, CDR2 SVGAGI (reference sequence). The CDR3 bases are TGTGCCAGCAGTCCCGAGGGGGTGGATAGCAATCAGCCCCAGCATTTT. This sequence encodes CASSPEGVDSNQPQHF.

This clonotype was counted a few times. V gene TRBV21-1 combines with J gene TRBJ2-5; TRBD1 is taken as the D call from the table, unchecked against the DNA. TRBV21-1 counts as a pseudogene. The CDR3 runs 15 residues. The CDR3 DNA sequence: TGTGCCAGCTCCCTAGGCGGCGGGGACCAAGAGACCCAGTACTTC. As protein: CASSLGGGDQETQYF.

The J gene is TRBJ1-1, the V gene TRBV13, with D unresolved. The V end lost 3 bases, the J end lost 6 bases, and 11 bases lay between the germline ends. Germline V lookup: CDR1 PRHDT, CDR2 FYEKMQ (reference sequence). CDR3 length equals 13 residues. The CDR3 spells CASSFGDLPEAFF. DNA for the CDR3: TGTGCCAGCAGCTTCGGGGATCTGCCTGAAGCTTTCTTT.

The V call is TRBV6-5, the J call TRBJ1-1; TRBD1 aligns across 7 bases. The germline gives CDR1 MNHEY, CDR2 SVGAGI. This CDR3 spans 13 amino acids. V gave up 6 bases and J gave up 5 bases; unmatched junction bases: 6. The CDR3 here is CASRDRVDTEAFF. The CDR3 coding sequence is TGTGCCAGCAGAGACAGGGTGGATACTGAAGCTTTCTTT.

This sequence joins TRBV11-2 and TRBJ2-3, with TRBD1 matching 9 bases. Germline V lookup: CDR1 SGHAT, CDR2 FQNNGV. The J segment lost 4 bases and the V segment lost 5 bases, leaving 16 bases of the junction unmatched. This CDR3 comprises 18 residues. The CDR3 spells CASSIIASGQGVSDTQYF. The CDR3 coding sequence is TGTGCCAGCAGCATAATTGCCTCGGGACAGGGAGTTTCAGATACGCAGTATTTT.

This sequence joins TRBV7-9 and TRBJ2-5; TRBD1 matches at 10 bases. V shed 3 bases and J 1 base; nucleotides not matched to a gene: 2. There are 15 residues in the CDR3. Germline V CDR1 and CDR2: SEHNR, FQNEAQ (reference sequence). The CDR3 protein is CASSLDRGFQETQYF. CDR3 DNA: TGTGCCAGCAGCTTGGACAGGGGGTTCCAAGAGACCCAGTACTTC.

The CDR3 spells CSVGVGPIYF. The CDR3 coding sequence is TGCAGCGTTGGGGTAGGGCCCATATATTTT. The chain is built from TRBV29-1 and TRBJ1-3; D remains ambiguous. V was clipped by 4 bases and J by 11 bases, with 9 bases between them. Looked up from germline, CDR1 is SQVTM and CDR2 is ANQGSEA. CDR3 length equals 10 residues.

This clonotype was detected only once. The CDR3 sequence is CATSREYNRDRVSYEQYF. DNA for the CDR3: TGTGCCACCAGCAGAGAATACAACCGGGACAGGGTGTCCTACGAGCAGTACTTC. The chain employs TRBV15 and TRBJ2-7; the match to TRBD1 covers 9 bases. V was clipped by 0 bases and J by 1 base; unmatched bases: 10. CDR1 and CDR2 (germline): LNHNV, YYDKDF (reference sequence). The CDR3 contains 18 residues. Complete variable domain (other parts from reference TRBV15 and TRBJ2-7): DAMVIQNPRYQVTQFGKPVTLSCSQTLNHNVMYWYQQKSSQAPKLLFHYYDKDFNNEADTPDNFQSRRPNTSFCFLDIRSPGLGDTAMYLCATSREYNRDRVSYEQYFGPGTRLTVT.

This clonotype came up a few times. The J gene is TRBJ1-6, the V gene TRBV13; possibly TRBD1 for D (5 bases). Trimming shortened V by 3 bases and J by 10 bases, and 13 bases separated the two germline ends. The CDR3 length is 14 residues. CDR1 and CDR2 from the germline V gene are PRHDT and FYEKMQ (reference sequence). CDR3 nucleotides: TGTGCCAGCAGCTTGGGGGGATGGAAGTCACCCCTCCACTTT. It yields the protein CASSLGGWKSPLHF.